These T cell receptor beta chains were read from a single sample in a study of T cells in Graves' hyperthyroidism and ophthalmopathy. A single record per CDR3 protein comes from TCRdb applying MiXCR to the multiplex PCR reads. The sample gives approximately 510,000 distinct CDR3 sequences, over 45% of which show up once; about 43% is in the top ten. Sequencing input: peripheral blood or thyroid tissue (not recorded which). The receptors were sampled from an adult woman with Graves' disease, either hyperthyroidism or ophthalmopathy (not recorded which). The CDR3 runs from the conserved cysteine through the conserved F or W. The D gene is left open where the match is weak. Some rows mark clone size as missing; the rest say once, few, many or name a class of expanded clone.

DNA: TGTGCCAGCAGGCCAGCAGGGAACACTGAAGCTTTCTTT
CDR3: CASRPAGNTEAFF
D: NA
V: TRBV14
length: 13
J: TRBJ1-1
size: NA

DNA: TGTGCCAGCAGGAAAGGACAGGGAGGCTACGAGCAGTACTTC
CDR3: CASRKGQGGYEQYF
D: TRBD1
V: TRBV6-6
length: 14
J: TRBJ2-7
size: many

DNA: TGTGCCAGCAGCGGTAACAGGGACATGAACACTGAAGCTTTCTTT
CDR3: CASSGNRDMNTEAFF
D: NA
V: TRBV9
length: 15
J: TRBJ1-1
size: NA

DNA: TGTGCCAGCAGCGCCAACACCATATATTTT
CDR3: CASSANTIYF
D: NA
V: TRBV9
length: 10
J: TRBJ1-3
size: once

DNA: TGCAGTGCTAGTCTACTAGCGGATTTTCAGACCTGCGAGCAGTACTTC
CDR3: CSASLLADFQTCEQYF
D: TRBD2
V: TRBV20-1
length: 16
J: TRBJ2-7
size: NA

DNA: TGCAGTGCTAGAGATGCCGAAAAGCGTGGCTACACCTTC
CDR3: CSARDAEKRGYTF
D: NA
V: TRBV20-1
length: 13
J: TRBJ1-2
size: few

DNA: TGTGCCAGCATCCGGGAGGGCGGCTATGGCTACACCTTC
CDR3: CASIREGGYGYTF
D: NA
V: TRBV2
length: 13
J: TRBJ1-2
size: few

DNA: TGCAGTGCCTCCGACGGGGTAGTGGAGACCCAGTACTTC
CDR3: CSASDGVVETQYF
D: NA
V: TRBV20-1
length: 13
J: TRBJ2-5
size: many

DNA: TGTGCCAGCAGCGTAGGGGGGGGCAGTGGCTACACCTTC
CDR3: CASSVGGGSGYTF
D: NA
V: TRBV9
length: 13
J: TRBJ1-2
size: few

DNA: TGTGCCAGCAGCTGGGACTTCCAAGAGACCCAGTACTTC
CDR3: CASSWDFQETQYF
D: NA
V: TRBV7-2
length: 13
J: TRBJ2-5
size: many